A single sample gave rise to the 25 T cell receptor beta chains below, sequenced in a study of blood T cell repertoires in COVID-19. Data came from immunoSEQ multiplex PCR; TCRdb stores just in-frame clones and leaves some out. This sample has approximately 250,000 clones, with roughly 82% found just once. The sample taken for sequencing was peripheral blood. The receptors were sampled from a woman older than 75 with COVID-19, enrolled during active disease.

This rearrangement joins TRBV28 to TRBJ1-4, with TRBD1 as a possible D gene (6 bases). The CDR3 is 13 residues long. CDR1 is MDHEN, CDR2 SYDVKM, per germline. The germline V and J ends were trimmed by 10 bases and 8 bases, with 17 bases remaining between them. As DNA, the CDR3 is TGTGCCACATACAGGGCTTTTAGGGAAAAACTGTTTTTT. Residues: CATYRAFREKLFF. Looking up the rest from reference TRBV28 and TRBJ1-4 gives the full variable domain: DVKVTQSSRYLVKRTGEKVFLECVQDMDHENMFWYRQDPGLGLRLIYFSYDVKMKEKGDIPEGYSVSREKKERFSLILESASTNQTSMYLCATYRAFREKLFFGSGTQLSVL.

This clone was recorded only once. The chain carries TRBV7-3 and TRBJ2-5, with TRBD2 matching over 9 bases. CDR3 length equals 16 residues. V shed 2 bases and J 2 bases; nucleotides not matched to a gene: 6. The V gene's germline CDR1 is SGHTA and CDR2 FQGTGA. CDR3 region: CASSLGPAGGQETQYF. The DNA of the CDR3 is TGTGCCAGCAGCTTAGGTCCAGCGGGGGGACAAGAGACCCAGTACTTC.

The V gene is TRBV27, the J gene TRBJ1-3; 7 nucleotides align to TRBD1. The germline CDR1 and CDR2 sequences are MNHEY and SMNVEV (reference sequence). V trimming: 6 bases; J trimming: 0 bases; junction bases outside the gene matches: 8. There are 16 residues in the CDR3. CDR3 coding DNA: TGTGCCAGCAGATCTGGGACAGCTTTCTCTGGAAACACCATATATTTT. This gives the protein CASRSGTAFSGNTIYF.

This clone was observed a single time. J is TRBJ2-5 and V is TRBV27; maybe TRBD1 (6 bases). V was clipped by 5 bases and J by 0 bases, with 10 bases between them. The CDR3 sequence is 14 residues long. Germline values: CDR1 MNHEY, CDR2 SMNVEV (reference sequence). CDR3 nucleotide sequence: TGTGCCAGCAGTGACGCAGGGGACCAAGAGACCCAGTACTTC. This encodes CASSDAGDQETQYF.

The rearrangement uses TRBV11-2 and TRBJ2-2, with a possible D match to TRBD2 (5 bases). Germline V lookup: CDR1 SGHAT, CDR2 FQNNGV. The CDR3 spans 15 residues. With 7 bases removed from V and 5 bases from J, the gap between germline ends came to 17 bases. The CDR3 here is CASTEAPSGTGELFF. The CDR3 nucleotides read TGTGCCAGCACCGAGGCCCCATCGGGGACCGGGGAGCTGTTTTTT.

This clone was detected a few times. This chain links TRBV3-1 (or the pseudogene TRBV3-2) with TRBJ1-3, with TRBD1 as a possible D gene (6 bases). Trimming took off 3 bases at V and 3 bases at J, with 12 bases between the two ends. The V gene's germline CDR1 is LGHDT and CDR2 YNNKEL (reference sequence). This CDR3 has 15 residues. This CDR3 is CASSHRGAGGNTIYF. The CDR3 DNA reads as TGTGCCAGCAGCCATCGGGGGGCGGGTGGAAACACCATATATTTT.

CDR3 protein: CASSLVTGAGNTIYF. CDR3 sequence (DNA): TGTGCCAGCAGCTTGGTTACAGGGGCTGGAAACACCATATATTTT. This chain links TRBV5-8 with TRBJ1-3; 7 positions agree with TRBD1. The V gene's germline CDR1 is SGHTS and CDR2 YDEGEE. This CDR3 region has 15 residues. V lost 0 bases to trimming and J lost 2 bases; unmatched junction nucleotides: 2.

The chain uses TRBV6-5 and TRBJ1-3; D unresolved. V dropped 6 bases and J dropped 1 base, with 7 bases sitting between them. The CDR3 has 13 residues. The germline CDR1 and CDR2 sequences are MNHEY and SVGAGI. As DNA, the CDR3 is TGTGCCAGCAGGAGGTATTCTGGAAACACCATATATTTT. Its translation: CASRRYSGNTIYF.

V and J are TRBV7-6 and TRBJ2-5; a possible D gene is TRBD1 (5 bases). Trimming removed 0 bases from V and 5 bases from J, with 13 bases in between. Per germline, CDR1 SGHVS and CDR2 FNYEAQ. This CDR3 spans 15 amino acids. CDR3 nucleotides: TGTGCCAGCAGCTTAGCGAATCAGGGTGGGGAGACCCAGTACTTC. Residues: CASSLANQGGETQYF.

The chain uses TRBV7-9 and TRBJ1-4; no definite D call. Germline V CDR1 and CDR2: SEHNR, FQNEAQ (reference sequence). The CDR3 runs 16 residues. Trimming cost V 0 bases and J 0 bases, with 8 bases left between them. The CDR3: CASSLATVATNEKLFF. CDR3 bases: TGTGCCAGCAGCTTAGCCACCGTAGCAACTAATGAAAAACTGTTTTTT.

The gene calls are TRBV10-3 and TRBJ1-1; D unclear. This CDR3 spans 13 amino acids. Germline V gene lookup returns CDR1 ENHRY and CDR2 SYGVKD. V gave up 6 bases and J gave up 3 bases, with 11 bases separating them. The CDR3 DNA follows: TGTGCCATCAGCTCCGGGATCTACACTGAAGCTTTCTTT. It encodes CAISSGIYTEAFF.

In DNA form, the CDR3 reads TGTGCCAGCACTCCCTCAGGGGAAGGGGGAACTGAAGCTTTCTTT. It is translated as CASTPSGEGGTEAFF. This chain links TRBV2 with TRBJ1-1; D possibly corresponds to TRBD1 (6 bases). V was cut by 7 bases and J by 5 bases, with 20 bases left in between. The V gene's germline CDR1 is SNHLY and CDR2 FYNNEI. The CDR3 contains 15 residues.

This clone was seen a single time. The chain recombines TRBV6-5 with TRBJ1-1; 8 nucleotides match TRBD1. The junction had 9 bases not matched to a gene; V was cut back by 7 bases and J by 8 bases. Per germline, CDR1 MNHEY and CDR2 SVGAGI. The CDR3 extends over 13 amino acids. CDR3 nucleotide sequence: TGTGCCAGCAATGGGGGCTGGGACAGGGAAGCTTTCTTT. Encoded protein: CASNGGWDREAFF.

This clone has more than one count but fewer than ten. The chain has TRBV12-3 or TRBV12-4 and TRBJ1-1, with a tentative D call TRBD1 (5 bases). Trimming shortened V by 2 bases and J by 4 bases, and 8 bases separated the two germline ends. The CDR3 contains 13 residues. The DNA for the CDR3 is TGTGCCAGCAGTTTACCAGGGTCCACTGAAGCTTTCTTT. Translating it yields CASSLPGSTEAFF.

The chain uses TRBV2 and TRBJ1-5; D is perhaps TRBD1 (6 bases). The germline V gene has CDR1 SNHLY and CDR2 FYNNEI. This CDR3 spans 15 amino acids. V was shortened by 6 bases and J by 6 bases, with 18 bases between the two germline ends. The CDR3 reads CASREPIGTPQPQHF. The CDR3 DNA reads TGTGCCAGCAGAGAACCTATCGGGACACCTCAGCCCCAGCATTTT.

The CDR3 DNA reads TGCGCCAGCCACGGGACAGGGGGCCCGGATACGCAGTATTTT. This codes for CASHGTGGPDTQYF. V gene TRBV5-1 combines with J gene TRBJ2-3, with 12 bases lining up with TRBD1. Looked up from germline, CDR1 is SGHRS and CDR2 is YFSETQ. The V gene end was trimmed by 7 bases and the J gene end by 6 bases; junction bases not matched to a gene: 6. The CDR3 consists of 14 residues. Together with reference TRBV5-1 and TRBJ2-3, the CDR3 gives the full variable domain: KAGVTQTPRYLIKTRGQQVTLSCSPISGHRSVSWYQQTPGQGLQFLFEYFSETQRNKGNFPGRFSGRQFSNSRSEMNVSTLELGDSALYLCASHGTGGPDTQYFGPGTRLTVL.

The chain uses TRBV9 and TRBJ2-3; TRBD1 matches at 10 bases. Germline V lookup: CDR1 SGDLS, CDR2 YYNGEE. J gave up 3 bases and V 3 bases, and 4 bases lay outside the gene matches. The CDR3 runs 15 residues. The CDR3 DNA is TGTGCCAGCAGCGGGGACAGGGGTTGGACAGATACGCAGTATTTT. Its protein is CASSGDRGWTDTQYF.

This clone was found once. The chain carries TRBV3-1 (or the pseudogene TRBV3-2) and TRBJ2-7, with 7 positions matching TRBD1. Germline V CDR1 and CDR2: LGHDT, YNNKEL (reference sequence). Trimming took 6 bases from V and 2 from J; bases not matched to a gene: 4. CDR3 length: 13 residues. The CDR3, as DNA: TGTGCCAGCAGTTACCAGGGGGCCTACGAGCAGTACGTC. Amino acids: CASSYQGAYEQYV.

This chain uses TRBV19 with TRBJ1-2; 7 bases fit TRBD1. This CDR3 comprises 15 residues. CDR1 is LNHDA and CDR2 is SQIVND in the germline V gene (reference sequence). Trimming took 4 bases from V and 0 from J; bases not matched to a gene: 5. Here the CDR3 reads CASSNRDRANYGYTF. The CDR3 nucleotides are TGTGCCAGTAGTAACCGGGACAGAGCTAACTATGGCTACACCTTC. Full variable domain (outside the CDR3, taken from reference TRBV19 and TRBJ1-2): DGGITQSPKYLFRKEGQNVTLSCEQNLNHDAMYWYRQDPGQGLRLIYYSQIVNDFQKGDIAEGYSVSREKKESFPLTVTSAQKNPTAFYLCASSNRDRANYGYTFGSGTRLTVV.

This clone was observed a few times. This chain links TRBV6-5 with TRBJ1-2, with D maybe TRBD1 (6 bases). The germline CDR1 and CDR2 sequences are MNHEY and SVGAGI. There are 14 residues in the CDR3. V lost 6 bases and J 3 bases, leaving 14 bases between the germline ends. Written as DNA, the CDR3 is TGTGCCAGCAGGAAACAGGGTGGGGACTATGGCTACACCTTC. This encodes CASRKQGGDYGYTF.

The rearrangement links TRBV19 to TRBJ1-2; D possibly corresponds to TRBD1 (6 bases). The CDR3 runs to 14 residues. V lost 9 bases to trimming and J lost 0 bases, with 14 bases between them. Germline-derived CDR1 and CDR2 are LNHDA and SQIVND (reference sequence). The CDR3 nucleotides read TGTGCCAGCCATTACAGGGAGACTAACTATGGCTACACCTTC. It encodes CASHYRETNYGYTF.

This clone occurred a few times. The chain links TRBV21-1 to TRBJ1-2; no check of the table's D call, TRBD1, against the DNA was made. TRBV21-1 represents a pseudogene. This CDR3 has 13 amino acids. The CDR3 reads CASRGQGNYGYTF. As DNA, the CDR3 is TGTGCCAGCAGGGGACAGGGTAACTATGGCTACACCTTC.

The chain is built from TRBV5-6 and TRBJ1-5; 8 nucleotides line up with TRBD1. The CDR3 is 15 amino acids. Trimming cost V 4 bases and J 1 base; bases outside gene matches: 4. Germline values: CDR1 SGHDT, CDR2 YYEEEE. The CDR3 sequence: CASSARQGSNQPQHF. The CDR3, as DNA: TGTGCCAGCAGCGCCAGACAGGGGAGCAATCAGCCCCAGCATTTT. The full variable domain, with the rest looked up from reference TRBV5-6 and TRBJ1-5, is DAGVTQSPTHLIKTRGQQVTLRCSPKSGHDTVSWYQQALGQGPQFIFQYYEEEERQRGNFPDRFSGHQFPNYSSELNVNALLLGDSALYLCASSARQGSNQPQHFGDGTRLSIL.

This chain links TRBV7-2 with TRBJ2-1; D might be TRBD1 (6 bases). Trimming took 1 base from V and 4 from J, leaving 14 bases between them. Germline V gene lookup returns CDR1 SGHTA and CDR2 FQGNSA. The CDR3 consists of 16 residues. DNA of the CDR3: TGTGCCAGCAGCTTAGGGTGGGACATTCGATACAATGAGCAGTTCTTC. Encoded protein: CASSLGWDIRYNEQFF.

This sequence joins TRBV5-1 and TRBJ1-3, with D perhaps TRBD1 (6 bases). CDR3 length: 15 residues. Germline V gene sequence: CDR1 SGHRS, CDR2 YFSETQ. V was cut by 4 bases and J by 0 bases, with 11 bases left in between. For the CDR3, the DNA is TGCGCCAGCAGCCGCGAAGGGGGCTCTGGAAACACCATATATTTT. Translating gives CASSREGGSGNTIYF.